What follows are 13 T cell receptor beta chains derived from one specimen sequenced in a study of beta chain features in type 1 diabetes. Sequenced material consisted of expressed TCRB transcripts (all of the isolated RNA was reverse transcribed). Sequencing used immunoSEQ multiplex PCR; TCRdb keeps in-frame clones, though not all of them. The sample yields around 710,000 clones, about an eighth seen once. Study-wide results and caveats: There was a moderate but significant shortening of TCRB CDR3s in all four CD4+ subsets of Type 1 diabetes patients.

Their target antigens are unknown. Sequenced input: naive CD4+ T cells from blood. These receptors all come from a man aged 25 to 40 with type 1 diabetes.

The chain couples TRBV10-3 to TRBJ1-1, with 7 bases matching TRBD1. The V gene end was trimmed by 11 bases and the J gene end by 1 base; junction bases not matched to a gene: 13. The CDR3 covers 15 residues. Per germline, CDR1 ENHRY and CDR2 SYGVKD. The chain's CDR3 is CAPRGHREGNTEAFF. In nucleotides, the CDR3 is TGTGCCCCTAGGGGGCACAGGGAGGGGAACACTGAAGCTTTCTTT.

This clone was seen more than once but under ten times. The CDR3 nucleotides read TGTGCCAGCAACGTGGGACAGCAGAACACTGAAGCTTTCTTT. Its protein product is CASNVGQQNTEAFF. The rearrangement joins TRBV6-1 to TRBJ1-1; 7 nucleotides match TRBD1. Germline values: CDR1 MNHNS, CDR2 SASEGT. J lost 1 base, V lost 7 bases, and 6 bases had no gene match. The CDR3 consists of 14 residues.

This clone has a handful of counts. The V call is TRBV7-2, the J call TRBJ2-2; D may be TRBD1 (6 bases). Trimming left V 5 bases short and J 0 bases short, with 10 bases between. Germline V gene data show CDR1 as SGHTA and CDR2 as FQGNSA. CDR3 length: 15 residues. CDR3 in DNA: TGTGCCAGCAGCCACGACAGGACGAACACCGGGGAGCTGTTTTTT. Protein product: CASSHDRTNTGELFF.

This clone was counted only a few times. The CDR3 reads CASSREGKTGANVLTF. The CDR3 region has the DNA TGCGCCAGCAGCCGTGAAGGGAAAACTGGGGCCAACGTCCTGACTTTC. V is TRBV5-1 and J is TRBJ2-6; D remains unclear. The CDR3 consists of 16 residues. V was cut by 4 bases and J by 2 bases, with 13 bases left in between. Looked up from germline, CDR1 is SGHRS and CDR2 is YFSETQ. Complete variable domain (other parts from reference TRBV5-1 and TRBJ2-6): KAGVTQTPRYLIKTRGQQVTLSCSPISGHRSVSWYQQTPGQGLQFLFEYFSETQRNKGNFPGRFSGRQFSNSRSEMNVSTLELGDSALYLCASSREGKTGANVLTFGAGSRLTVL.

The chain uses TRBV18 and TRBJ2-5; D is undetermined. Looked up from germline, CDR1 is KGHSH and CDR2 is LQKENI. The CDR3 sequence is 12 residues long. V lost 1 base, J lost 5 bases, and 5 bases lay in between. CDR3 region: CASSPRAETQYF. The CDR3 DNA follows: TGTGCCAGCTCACCACGGGCTGAGACCCAGTACTTC.

V and J are TRBV7-2 and TRBJ2-7; tentative D call: TRBD1 (6 bases). Trimming took 5 bases from V and 7 from J, leaving 15 bases between them. Germline V gives CDR1 SGHTA, CDR2 FQGNSA. The CDR3 is made up of 13 amino acids. The CDR3 sequence is CASSVNRVGEQYF. As DNA, the CDR3 is TGTGCCAGCAGCGTAAACAGGGTTGGGGAGCAGTACTTC.

The chain couples TRBV15 to TRBJ1-5; TRBD1 might be the D (6 bases). Trimming left V 9 bases short and J 5 bases short, with 11 bases between. The CDR3 is made up of 12 amino acids. Germline V gene sequence: CDR1 LNHNV, CDR2 YYDKDF (reference sequence). DNA for the CDR3: TGTGCCACGAGAGAGGGGGATCAGCCCCAGCATTTT. It yields the protein CATREGDQPQHF.

The chain carries TRBV29-1 and TRBJ2-3; 12 bases fit TRBD2. Germline values: CDR1 SQVTM, CDR2 ANQGSEA. The trim removed 7 bases at V and 6 bases at J, leaving 11 bases unmatched. This CDR3 is 15 amino acids long. CDR3 DNA: TGCAGCGCCTCCGCGACTAGCGGGGGTACGGATACGCAGTATTTT. As protein: CSASATSGGTDTQYF.

This chain connects TRBV7-2 to TRBJ2-5, with D uncertain. This CDR3 region has 14 residues. The germline V and J ends were trimmed by 1 base and 5 bases, with 11 bases remaining between them. Germline CDR1 is SGHTA and CDR2 is FQGNSA. In DNA, the CDR3 is TGTGCCAGCAGCTTAGGGACCACAAAGGAGACCCAGTACTTC. This encodes CASSLGTTKETQYF.

This clone appeared a few times. The rearrangement joins TRBV7-2 to TRBJ2-5; tentatively, D is TRBD1 or TRBD2 (5 bases each). The CDR3 sequence is 14 residues long. The V gene's germline CDR1 is SGHTA and CDR2 FQGNSA. Between the trimmed V and J ends, which lost 7 bases and 2 bases, there was a span of 14 bases. CDR3 sequence: CASKVRGSQETQYF. As DNA, the CDR3 is TGTGCCAGCAAGGTCCGGGGCTCACAAGAGACCCAGTACTTC.

CDR3 in amino acids: CASSPTGGAETQYF. CDR3 coding DNA: TGTGCCAGCAGTCCCACGGGGGGCGCAGAGACCCAGTACTTC. V usage is TRBV7-2 and J usage is TRBJ2-5, with D possibly matching TRBD2 (7 bases). Germline V gene lookup returns CDR1 SGHTA and CDR2 FQGNSA. The CDR3 is made up of 14 amino acids. Trimming pared 6 bases from V and 4 bases from J, leaving 15 bases between.

The gene calls are TRBV2 and TRBJ2-5, with D tentatively TRBD1 (5 bases). The ends were cut back, 3 bases at V and 0 bases at J, with 11 bases in the middle. Germline values: CDR1 SNHLY, CDR2 FYNNEI. The CDR3 is 15 amino acids. This CDR3 is CASSDRGGDQETQYF. In DNA form, the CDR3 reads TGTGCCAGCAGTGATAGGGGCGGAGACCAAGAGACCCAGTACTTC.

In its sample, this clone was seen a few times. The chain couples TRBV12-5 to TRBJ1-2; 7 bases line up with TRBD1. From germline, CDR1 is LGHNT and CDR2 FRNRAP. V was clipped by 1 base and J by 0 bases; unmatched bases: 17. The CDR3 is made up of 20 amino acids. The CDR3 loop is CASGLADTPWTGGTNYGYTF. The CDR3 DNA reads TGTGCTAGTGGTTTGGCTGACACGCCTTGGACAGGTGGAACTAACTATGGCTACACCTTC.